Shown below are 28 T cell receptor beta chains from a single sample sequenced in a study of blood T cell repertoires in COVID-19. Assay used: immunoSEQ multiplex PCR; TCRdb lists only in-frame clones, some missing. The sample includes about 130,000 clones, 90% seen only once; the top ten take about 4.5%. Sequenced sample: peripheral blood. The receptors stem from a man aged 55-75 years with COVID-19, enrolled during active disease.

The chain links TRBV2 to TRBJ1-2; D might be TRBD1 (5 bases). The CDR3 is 14 residues long. Trimming cost V 7 bases and J 4 bases, with 16 bases left between them. Germline loops: CDR1 SNHLY, CDR2 FYNNEI. The CDR3: CASNLGGVSYGYTF. DNA for the CDR3: TGTGCCAGCAACCTTGGGGGGGTCTCCTATGGCTACACCTTC.

The chain combines TRBV11-2 with TRBJ1-2, with TRBD1 matching over 8 bases. CDR1 and CDR2 from the germline V gene are SGHAT and FQNNGV. The length of the CDR3 is 15 residues. The V and J ends lost 5 bases and 7 bases, in that order; junction bases with no gene match: 12. CDR3 DNA sequence: TGTGCCAGCAGCACACGGGACACAGGGGGTGGTGGCTACACCTTC. It encodes CASSTRDTGGGGYTF.

The chain recombines TRBV12-3 or TRBV12-4 with TRBJ2-3; D may be TRBD2 (6 bases). The V gene lost 9 bases and the J gene lost 5 bases, with 15 bases spanning the gap. This CDR3 spans 13 amino acids. CDR3 residues: CASQAPGVDTQYF. In nucleotides, the CDR3 is TGTGCCAGTCAAGCCCCGGGAGTAGATACGCAGTATTTT.

The chain links TRBV6-1 to TRBJ1-6; no definite D call. Per germline, CDR1 MNHNS and CDR2 SASEGT. CDR3 length equals 16 residues. V was cut by 0 bases and J by 0 bases, with 6 bases left in between. The CDR3 loop reads CASSEAGSSYNSPLHF. The CDR3 region has the DNA TGTGCCAGCAGTGAAGCAGGGAGCTCCTATAATTCACCCCTCCACTTT.

This clone was observed once. V gene TRBV19 combines with J gene TRBJ1-5, with 7 bases lining up with TRBD1. V was pared by 7 bases and J by 6 bases, with 6 bases of the junction left unmatched. In germline, CDR1 is LNHDA, CDR2 SQIVND (reference sequence). CDR3 length equals 13 residues. Here the CDR3 DNA reads TGTGCCAGTAACCGCAGGGGGGTTCAGCCCCAGCATTTT. Translating it yields CASNRRGVQPQHF.

This chain uses TRBV5-6 with TRBJ2-6, with D possibly being TRBD1 (6 bases). From germline, CDR1 is SGHDT and CDR2 YYEEEE. Trimming removed 3 bases at V and 4 bases at J, with 20 bases between. This CDR3 spans 18 amino acids. The CDR3 loop is CASSWGQGFLRGANVLTF. CDR3 DNA sequence: TGTGCCAGCAGCTGGGGGCAGGGGTTCCTGAGAGGGGCCAACGTCCTGACTTTC.

The rearrangement uses TRBV28 and TRBJ1-1, with D possibly being TRBD1 (6 bases). The CDR3 consists of 12 residues. Germline V lookup: CDR1 MDHEN, CDR2 SYDVKM. Trimming cost V 9 bases and J 1 base, with 9 bases left between them. The chain's CDR3 is CASSDRNTEAFF. Written as DNA, the CDR3 is TGTGCCAGTTCGGACAGGAACACTGAAGCTTTCTTT.

The chain couples TRBV7-3 to TRBJ2-1; perhaps TRBD2 as D (5 bases). The CDR3 runs 13 residues. Trimming stripped 2 bases from V and 9 bases from J, with 11 bases between. The germline CDR1 and CDR2 sequences are SGHTA and FQGTGA. CDR3 protein: CASSLVIEGEQFF. The CDR3 DNA reads TGTGCCAGCAGCTTAGTTATCGAGGGTGAGCAGTTCTTC.

The chain combines TRBV29-1 with TRBJ2-7, with 10 positions matching TRBD2. The V gene end was trimmed by 6 bases and the J gene end by 0 bases; junction bases not matched to a gene: 8. There are 15 residues in the CDR3. Germline CDR1 is SQVTM and CDR2 is ANQGSEA. CDR3 residues: CSVLQLAGLSYEQYF. CDR3 DNA: TGCAGCGTGCTTCAACTAGCGGGACTCTCCTACGAGCAGTACTTC.

The CDR3 coding sequence is TGTGCCAGCAGTTATAGGACTAGCGGGAGGGATGAGCAGTTCTTC. As protein: CASSYRTSGRDEQFF. The chain employs TRBV6-5 and TRBJ2-1, with 15 bases fitting TRBD2. V was clipped by 3 bases and J by 8 bases; unmatched bases: 2. The CDR3 is 15 amino acids. From germline, CDR1 is MNHEY and CDR2 SVGAGI.

The rearrangement links TRBV28 to TRBJ1-2; weak D call: TRBD1 (6 bases). The CDR3 has 15 amino acids. The V gene's germline CDR1 is MDHEN and CDR2 SYDVKM. Trimming removed 5 bases from V and 4 bases from J, with 17 bases in between. The CDR3 nucleotides are TGTGCCAGCAGTCTGCAAACAGGGTTGGGCTATGGCTACACCTTC. This sequence encodes CASSLQTGLGYGYTF.

This clone was seen a few times. This sequence joins TRBV5-4 and TRBJ2-2, with 10 positions matching TRBD1. CDR3 length: 15 residues. J was trimmed by 2 bases and V by 5 bases; bases with no gene match: 3. The germline V gene encodes CDR1 SGHNT and CDR2 YYREEE (reference sequence). The CDR3 sequence is CASRQTGGNTGELFF. The CDR3 DNA is TGTGCCAGCAGACAGACAGGGGGCAACACCGGGGAGCTGTTTTTT.

The genes are TRBV24-1 and TRBJ2-3; D unresolved. The V gene lost 12 bases and the J gene lost 6 bases, with 9 bases spanning the gap. Germline loops: CDR1 KGHDR, CDR2 SFDVKD. The CDR3 is made up of 10 amino acids. The CDR3 protein is CASFRDTQYF. CDR3 nucleotide sequence: TGTGCCTCCTTCCGGGATACGCAGTATTTT.

This clone was detected a few times. V and J are TRBV7-9 and TRBJ2-3, with 8 bases matching TRBD2. Germline V CDR1 and CDR2: SEHNR, FQNEAQ (reference sequence). The CDR3 is 15 residues long. V lost 6 bases to trimming and J lost 1 base; unmatched junction nucleotides: 6. Here the CDR3 reads CASRKTSEGTDTQYF. CDR3 bases: TGTGCCAGCAGGAAGACTAGCGAAGGCACAGATACGCAGTATTTT.

The V call is TRBV2, the J call TRBJ2-3, with D unclear. V dropped 1 base and J dropped 4 bases, with 9 bases sitting between them. The CDR3 spans 14 residues. CDR1 and CDR2 from the germline V gene are SNHLY and FYNNEI. The CDR3 protein is CASSEGPSADTQYF. In nucleotides, the CDR3 is TGTGCCAGCAGTGAAGGCCCTAGTGCAGATACGCAGTATTTT.

The chain joins TRBV12-5 to TRBJ1-4, with a possible D match to TRBD1 (6 bases). V shed 1 base and J shed 5 bases, with 11 bases lying between them. CDR3 length: 15 amino acids. The V gene's germline CDR1 is LGHNT and CDR2 FRNRAP. The CDR3 loop reads CASGLDQQGNEKLFF. The CDR3 nucleotides are TGTGCTAGTGGTTTGGATCAACAGGGAAATGAAAAACTGTTTTTT.

The chain links TRBV10-2 to TRBJ2-5; 7 nucleotides match TRBD2. The germline V gene has CDR1 WSHSY and CDR2 SAAADI. The length of the CDR3 is 16 residues. Trimming removed 3 bases from V and 4 bases from J; junction bases left unmatched: 11. DNA for the CDR3: TGCGCCAGCAGTGAAATAGGGGAGGGTGGTCGAGAGACCCAGTACTTC. Translated, it gives CASSEIGEGGRETQYF.

The V call is TRBV18, the J call TRBJ2-5; D perhaps matches TRBD1 (6 bases). The CDR3 totals 14 residues. Trimming removed 2 bases at V and 4 bases at J, with 11 bases between. Germline CDR1 KGHSH, CDR2 LQKENI. CDR3 DNA: TGTGCCAGCTCACCATATCAGGGGAGAGAGACCCAGTACTTC. It yields the protein CASSPYQGRETQYF.

V gene TRBV30 combines with J gene TRBJ2-1, with no clear D. Germline CDR1 and CDR2: GTSNPN and SVGIG (reference sequence). The CDR3 is 13 residues long. V was cut by 0 bases and J by 10 bases, with 13 bases left in between. CDR3 in DNA: TGTGCCTGGAGTGTAAGGTTAGCCCCCGAGCAGTTCTTC. Amino acid sequence: CAWSVRLAPEQFF.

The rearrangement links TRBV10-2 to TRBJ2-7; D is unclear. The CDR3 length is 14 residues. The V gene's germline CDR1 is WSHSY and CDR2 SAAADI. V was cut by 2 bases and J by 5 bases, with 13 bases left in between. CDR3 protein: CASSEGGARNEQYF. The CDR3 DNA reads TGCGCCAGCAGTGAGGGTGGCGCGAGGAACGAGCAGTACTTC.

V and J are TRBV24-1 and TRBJ2-3; TRBD2 is a possible D gene (6 bases). Germline-derived CDR1 and CDR2 are KGHDR and SFDVKD. There are 16 residues in the CDR3. V lost 3 bases and J 0 bases, leaving 12 bases between the germline ends. The CDR3, as DNA: TGTGCCACCAGTGATGACGGGAGATCTAGCACAGATACGCAGTATTTT. Its translation: CATSDDGRSSTDTQYF.

The gene calls are TRBV19 and TRBJ2-1; 9 nucleotides align to TRBD2. CDR3 length: 16 residues. V was pared by 3 bases and J by 4 bases, with 7 bases of the junction left unmatched. CDR1 LNHDA and CDR2 SQIVND come from the germline V gene (reference sequence). The CDR3 loop is CASSMPSGKGYNEQFF. CDR3 DNA: TGTGCCAGTAGTATGCCTAGCGGGAAGGGGTACAATGAGCAGTTCTTC.

The chain is built from TRBV2 and TRBJ2-5, with D perhaps TRBD1 (5 bases). Germline values: CDR1 SNHLY, CDR2 FYNNEI. Deletions cut 6 bases from V and 4 bases from J, with 15 bases between. The CDR3 length is 14 residues. The CDR3 spells CASSADTTRETQYF. The CDR3, as DNA: TGTGCCAGCAGCGCGGACACGACCCGAGAGACCCAGTACTTC.

This chain joins TRBV12-5 and TRBJ2-7, with TRBD2 matching over 8 bases. Losses at the gene ends were 9 bases for V and 5 bases for J; bases not matched to a gene: 12. The germline CDR1 and CDR2 sequences are LGHNT and FRNRAP. This CDR3 has 14 amino acids. CDR3 sequence reads: CASEFTGGRHEQYF. The CDR3 coding sequence is TGTGCTAGCGAATTCACGGGGGGGAGGCACGAGCAGTACTTC.

The CDR3 reads CASSSHRGTVEAFF. The CDR3 nucleotides are TGTGCCAGTAGTTCCCACCGAGGGACAGTTGAAGCTTTCTTT. The gene calls are TRBV19 and TRBJ1-1; 7 bases agree with TRBD1. Trimming cost V 5 bases and J 7 bases; bases outside gene matches: 10. The CDR3 contains 14 residues. In germline, CDR1 is LNHDA, CDR2 SQIVND (reference sequence). The entire variable domain, with the rest obtained from reference TRBV19 and TRBJ1-1, is as follows: DGGITQSPKYLFRKEGQNVTLSCEQNLNHDAMYWYRQDPGQGLRLIYYSQIVNDFQKGDIAEGYSVSREKKESFPLTVTSAQKNPTAFYLCASSSHRGTVEAFFGQGTRLTVV.

The V and J genes are TRBV15 and TRBJ2-3, with D possibly matching TRBD1 (5 bases). V was pared by 0 bases and J by 4 bases, with 23 bases between. The CDR3 is 19 amino acids. Germline CDR1 LNHNV, CDR2 YYDKDF (reference sequence). CDR3 bases: TGTGCCACCAGCAGAGATAATCCTTTGGGGCTAGAAAGGGCAGATACGCAGTATTTT. Protein: CATSRDNPLGLERADTQYF.

The chain links TRBV4-1 to TRBJ1-3, with D unclear. Trimming removed 1 base at V and 0 bases at J, with 13 bases between. Germline V gene lookup returns CDR1 MGHRA and CDR2 YSYEKL. This CDR3 region has 17 residues. Here the CDR3 reads CASSQVGQPGSGNTIYF. The CDR3 coding sequence is TGCGCCAGCAGCCAAGTGGGCCAGCCCGGCTCTGGAAACACCATATATTTT.

The chain combines TRBV18 with TRBJ2-1; 13 nucleotides match TRBD2. The ends lost 6 bases at V and 0 bases at J; junction bases unmatched: 8. The CDR3 is 18 residues long. Germline loops: CDR1 KGHSH, CDR2 LQKENI. CDR3 nucleotide sequence: TGTGCCAGCTCCCCGGGACTAGCGGGATCTAGCTCCTACAATGAGCAGTTCTTC. Protein product: CASSPGLAGSSSYNEQFF.